This TCR beta chain is drawn from a study of beta chain features in type 1 diabetes. This clone has a handful of counts. This CDR3 comprises 16 residues. V was clipped by 3 bases and J by 5 bases, with 19 bases between them. Germline values: CDR1 LNHNV, CDR2 YYDKDF (reference sequence). Sequencing targeted expressed TCRB transcripts, as all isolated RNA had been reverse transcribed. The method was immunoSEQ multiplex PCR; TCRdb's version includes in-frame clones alone and lacks a portion of them. Among some 410,000 clones, about 10% were seen once, and the ten largest hold more than 0.045%. This TCR was sampled from a woman aged 18 to 35 in good health. Source material: naive CD4+ T cells from blood. The V and J genes are TRBV15 and TRBJ2-5, with D maybe TRBD2 (5 bases). The CDR3 here is CATSSKRRQSGETQYF. As DNA, the CDR3 is TGTGCCACCAGCAGCAAACGTAGGCAGTCGGGGGAGACCCAGTACTTC.